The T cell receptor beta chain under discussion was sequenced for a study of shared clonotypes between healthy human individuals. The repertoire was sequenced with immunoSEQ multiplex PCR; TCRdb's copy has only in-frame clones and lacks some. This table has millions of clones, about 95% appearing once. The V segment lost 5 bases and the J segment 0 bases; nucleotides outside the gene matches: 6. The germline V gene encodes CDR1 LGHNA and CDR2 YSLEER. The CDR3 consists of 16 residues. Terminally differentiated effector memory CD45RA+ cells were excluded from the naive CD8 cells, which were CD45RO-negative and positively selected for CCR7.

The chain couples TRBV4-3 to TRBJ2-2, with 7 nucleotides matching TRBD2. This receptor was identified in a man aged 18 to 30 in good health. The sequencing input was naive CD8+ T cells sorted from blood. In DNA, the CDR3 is TGCGCCAGCAGCGACGGACTAGTCGCGAACACCGGGGAGCTGTTTTTT. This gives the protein CASSDGLVANTGELFF.